Here is one TCR beta chain with its context. In every case, the donor was a healthy Caucasian. The data originate from a study of identical twins. The ends were cut back, 2 bases at V and 6 bases at J, with 16 bases in the middle. CDR3 size: 15 residues. Looked up from germline, CDR1 is SGDLS and CDR2 is YYNGEE. TCRdb re-called the 5' RACE reads with MiXCR, one entry per CDR3 protein. The sample lists a few hundred thousand distinct CDR3 sequences, about 12% occurring once. A further study also used this sample, focusing on yellow fever vaccine responses in identical twins.

The receptor comes from a woman under 30 in good health. The chain links TRBV9 to TRBJ2-3; D possibly matches TRBD1 or TRBD2 (5 bases each). The sequenced material came from memory (CD45RO+) T cells sorted from blood. CDR3 protein: CASSVLASGTDTQYF. The CDR3 nucleotides read TGTGCCAGCAGCGTCCTGGCGTCCGGGACCGATACGCAGTATTTT.